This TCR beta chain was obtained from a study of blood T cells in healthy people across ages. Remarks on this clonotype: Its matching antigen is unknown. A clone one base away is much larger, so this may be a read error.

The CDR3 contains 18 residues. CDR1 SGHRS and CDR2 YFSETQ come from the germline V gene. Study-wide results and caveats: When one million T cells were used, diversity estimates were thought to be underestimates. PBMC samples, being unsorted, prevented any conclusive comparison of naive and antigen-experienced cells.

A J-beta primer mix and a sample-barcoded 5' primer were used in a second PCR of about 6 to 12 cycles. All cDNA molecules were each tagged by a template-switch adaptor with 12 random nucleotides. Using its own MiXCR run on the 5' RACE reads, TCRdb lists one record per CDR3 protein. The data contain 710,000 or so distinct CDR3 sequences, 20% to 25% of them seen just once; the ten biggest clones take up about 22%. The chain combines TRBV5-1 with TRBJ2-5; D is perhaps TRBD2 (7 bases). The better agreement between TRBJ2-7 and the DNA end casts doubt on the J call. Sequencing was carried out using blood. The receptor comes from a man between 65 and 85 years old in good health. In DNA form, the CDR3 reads TGCGCCAGCAGCTTGGCAGGACTAGTGGGGGGCTCACACTACGAGCAGTACTTC. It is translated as CASSLAGLVGGSHYEQYF.